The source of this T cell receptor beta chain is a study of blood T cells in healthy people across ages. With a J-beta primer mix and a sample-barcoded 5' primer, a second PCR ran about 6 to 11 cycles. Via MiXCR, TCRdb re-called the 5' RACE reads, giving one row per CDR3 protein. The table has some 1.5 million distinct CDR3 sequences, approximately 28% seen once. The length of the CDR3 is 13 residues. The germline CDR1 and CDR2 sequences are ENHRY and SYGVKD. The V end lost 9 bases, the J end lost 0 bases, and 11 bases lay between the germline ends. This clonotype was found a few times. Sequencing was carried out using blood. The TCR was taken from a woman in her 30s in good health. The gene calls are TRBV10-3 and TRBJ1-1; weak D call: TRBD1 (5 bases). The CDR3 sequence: CAMKQDMNTEAFF. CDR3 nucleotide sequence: TGTGCCATGAAACAGGATATGAACACTGAAGCTTTCTTT.